Below, 21 T cell receptor beta chains from the same sample are listed, as sequenced in a study of CD8 T cells in ankylosing spondylitis (dated by TCRdb to 2016 to 2017). Library preparation employed 5' RACE. For sequencing, an Illumina HiSeq 2500 was employed. TCRdb redid the processing of the public reads, applying fastp at Q25 and MiXCR, and retained in-frame beta chains. Rows matching on CDR3 protein sequence are summarized as one entry with the most common DNA and genes. The sample records 150,000 to 200,000 distinct CDR3 sequences, approximately 20% of which are singletons. Approximately 7.8% of the sample is in the top ten clones. The source material was blood, either unsorted or a sorted T cell fraction (not recorded which). These receptors were collected from a male donor with ankylosing spondylitis or in good health (not recorded which).

The table lists this clonotype with many counts. The gene calls are TRBV5-1 and TRBJ1-1; D may be TRBD1 (6 bases). The V and J ends lost 4 bases and 0 bases respectively, with 7 bases between them. There are 13 residues in the CDR3. Germline V gene data show CDR1 as SGHRS and CDR2 as YFSETQ. CDR3 protein: CASSEGVNTEAFF. CDR3 coding DNA: TGCGCCAGCAGCGAGGGGGTGAACACTGAAGCTTTCTTT.

J is TRBJ2-3 and V is TRBV6-2 or TRBV6-3; TRBD1 matches 9 bases. This CDR3 is built from 16 residues. The junction had 7 bases not matched to a gene; V was cut back by 4 bases and J by 2 bases. The V gene's germline CDR1 is MNHEY and CDR2 SVGEGT. DNA for the CDR3: TGTGCCAGCAGTTCCCGGACAGGGGACCTCACAGATACGCAGTATTTT. Translation gives CASSSRTGDLTDTQYF.

In its sample, this clonotype was seen a few times. The chain links TRBV18 to TRBJ1-1; TRBD1 aligns across 9 bases. The J segment lost 5 bases and the V segment lost 3 bases, leaving 4 bases of the junction unmatched. Looked up from germline, CDR1 is KGHSH and CDR2 is LQKENI. CDR3 length: 14 residues. CDR3 sequence: CASSPGQGETEAFF. CDR3 in DNA: TGTGCCAGCTCACCGGGACAGGGAGAGACTGAAGCTTTCTTT. The whole variable domain, filled in from reference TRBV18 and TRBJ1-1, reads NAGVMQNPRHLVRRRGQEARLRCSPMKGHSHVYWYRQLPEEGLKFMVYLQKENIIDESGMPKERFSAEFPKEGPSILRIQQVVRGDSAAYFCASSPGQGETEAFFGQGTRLTVV.

V usage is TRBV11-3 and J usage is TRBJ2-7, with D perhaps TRBD2 (5 bases). Germline values: CDR1 SGHNT, CDR2 YENEEA. CDR3 length equals 13 residues. V was cut by 1 base and J by 3 bases, with 7 bases left in between. In DNA, the CDR3 is TGTGCCAGCAGCTTAGCTACTAGCTACGAGCAGTACTTC. Translating gives CASSLATSYEQYF.

Ten or more counts support this clonotype. CDR3 sequence (DNA): TGCAGTGTCGAGGACAGGGGGAACACTGAAGCTTTCTTT. Its translation: CSVEDRGNTEAFF. V usage is TRBV20-1 and J usage is TRBJ1-1, with TRBD1 matching 9 bases. CDR1 DFQATT and CDR2 SNEGSKA come from the germline V gene (reference sequence). The CDR3 length is 13 residues. V was clipped by 7 bases and J by 1 base; unmatched bases: 4.

The chain joins TRBV9 to TRBJ2-1, with 9 bases aligning to TRBD1. Germline V gene data show CDR1 as SGDLS and CDR2 as YYNGEE. Unmatched junction bases numbered 9, after V lost 3 bases and J lost 5 bases. CDR3 length equals 16 residues. This CDR3 is CASSDAGTGLDNEQFF. The DNA for the CDR3 is TGTGCCAGCAGCGATGCCGGGACAGGGCTTGACAATGAGCAGTTCTTC.

Ten or more counts support this clonotype. The V gene is TRBV10-2, the J gene TRBJ1-1; D is possibly TRBD1 (5 bases). The germline CDR1 and CDR2 sequences are WSHSY and SAAADI. The CDR3 is made up of 13 amino acids. V lost 3 bases and J 6 bases, leaving 11 bases between the germline ends. The CDR3 DNA reads TGCGCCAGCAGTGAAGAGGGGTTCGCTGAAGCTTTCTTT. Protein product: CASSEEGFAEAFF.

A few counts support this clonotype. The V call is TRBV14, the J call TRBJ2-3, with D perhaps TRBD1 or TRBD2 (6 bases each). Trimming removed 6 bases at V and 1 base at J, with 11 bases between. Germline V lookup: CDR1 SGHDN, CDR2 FVKESK. The CDR3 totals 14 residues. This CDR3 reads CASRRGEGTDTQYF. DNA of the CDR3: TGTGCCAGCAGGAGGGGGGAGGGCACAGATACGCAGTATTTT. Complete variable domain (other parts from reference TRBV14 and TRBJ2-3): EAGVTQFPSHSVIEKGQTVTLRCDPISGHDNLYWYRRVMGKEIKFLLHFVKESKQDESGMPNNRFLAERTGGTYSTLKVQPAELEDSGVYFCASRRGEGTDTQYFGPGTRLTVL.

This clonotype has a count of ten or more. This chain connects TRBV5-1 to TRBJ2-7, with TRBD2 matching 7 bases. The CDR3 consists of 14 residues. The V gene end was trimmed by 2 bases and the J gene end by 1 base; junction bases not matched to a gene: 3. CDR1 is SGHRS and CDR2 is YFSETQ in the germline V gene. CDR3 in DNA: TGCGCCAGCAGCTTTACCGGGAGGTCCTACGAGCAGTACTTC. Translation: CASSFTGRSYEQYF.

This clonotype was seen ten or more times. V and J are TRBV5-1 and TRBJ2-2; D is possibly TRBD1 or TRBD2 (5 bases each). Germline assignment: CDR1 SGHRS and CDR2 YFSETQ. Trimming left V 2 bases short and J 11 bases short, with 16 bases between. CDR3 length: 14 residues. DNA of the CDR3: TGCGCCAGCAGCTTTTCCGGGGCCGGTGAAGAGCTGTTTTTT. Protein: CASSFSGAGEELFF.

The chain employs TRBV28 and TRBJ1-2, with D possibly being TRBD1 (5 bases). Trimming cost V 7 bases and J 6 bases, with 15 bases left between them. In germline, CDR1 is MDHEN, CDR2 SYDVKM. This CDR3 region has 13 residues. The CDR3 sequence is CASNYRGGDGYTF. CDR3 DNA sequence: TGTGCCAGCAACTATCGGGGGGGAGATGGCTACACCTTC.

This clonotype showed up many times. The CDR3 loop reads CSASRAGAWDEQFF. In nucleotides, the CDR3 is TGCAGTGCTAGTCGGGCAGGGGCGTGGGATGAGCAGTTCTTC. The chain carries TRBV20-1 and TRBJ2-1; D is possibly TRBD1 (6 bases). V gave up 3 bases and J gave up 8 bases, with 17 bases separating them. This CDR3 has 14 residues. The germline gives CDR1 DFQATT, CDR2 SNEGSKA (reference sequence).

This chain joins TRBV19 and TRBJ2-1, with D perhaps matching TRBD1 or TRBD2 (5 bases each). V gave up 6 bases and J gave up 9 bases, with 15 bases separating them. The CDR3 loop spans 13 amino acids. CDR1 and CDR2 from the germline V gene are LNHDA and SQIVND (reference sequence). The CDR3 coding sequence is TGTGCCAGTAGCGGGACCCTCAAACTTGAGCAGTTCTTC. This encodes CASSGTLKLEQFF.

The chain combines TRBV28 with TRBJ2-2; 9 bases fit TRBD1. The length of the CDR3 is 14 residues. Germline V CDR1 and CDR2: MDHEN, SYDVKM. V lost 10 bases and J lost 1; bases outside the gene matches: 4. In DNA, the CDR3 is TGTGCCACCCAGACAGGGGGGAACACCGGGGAGCTGTTTTTT. Its translation: CATQTGGNTGELFF.

In its sample, this clonotype was seen many times. The chain has TRBV5-1 and TRBJ1-4; 7 positions match TRBD1. Germline loops: CDR1 SGHRS, CDR2 YFSETQ. The CDR3 has 14 residues. The V gene end was trimmed by 0 bases and the J gene end by 8 bases; junction bases not matched to a gene: 4. The CDR3 region is CASSLEGGGEKLFF. CDR3 coding DNA: TGCGCCAGCAGCTTGGAAGGGGGCGGCGAAAAACTGTTTTTT.

This clonotype was detected ten times or more. V gene TRBV28 combines with J gene TRBJ2-2; D gene unclear. V lost 3 bases and J lost 0, with 8 bases in between. The CDR3 consists of 15 residues. Germline values: CDR1 MDHEN, CDR2 SYDVKM. The CDR3 coding sequence is TGTGCCAGCAGTTTGCCCCTTTCGAACACCGGGGAGCTGTTTTTT. Protein product: CASSLPLSNTGELFF.

This clonotype was seen once. This clone may be a read error of a much larger clone one base away. V is TRBV5-1 and J is TRBJ2-5; D is possibly TRBD1 (6 bases). CDR3 length equals 14 residues. The germline V gene encodes CDR1 SGHRS and CDR2 YFSETQ. DNA for the CDR3: TGCTCCAGCAGCTTGGACAGCTTCCAAGAGACCCAGTACTTC. It specifies CSSSLDSFQETQYF.

The chain joins TRBV5-5 to TRBJ2-1, with D maybe TRBD2 (6 bases). This CDR3 has 12 amino acids. V was cut by 2 bases and J by 9 bases, with 9 bases left in between. The germline CDR1 and CDR2 sequences are SGHKS and YYEKEE (reference sequence). CDR3 sequence (DNA): TGTGCCAGCAGCTTAGGGACTGGTGAGCAGTTCTTC. It translates to CASSLGTGEQFF.

In this sample, this clonotype turned up many times. The chain recombines TRBV9 with TRBJ1-2; TRBD1 matches 7 bases. Germline V lookup: CDR1 SGDLS, CDR2 YYNGEE. The CDR3 runs to 13 residues. V lost 0 bases, J lost 10 bases, and 6 bases stayed unmatched. CDR3 bases: TGTGCCAGCAGCGTAGACACAGGGGCCTTCTACACCTTC. It yields the protein CASSVDTGAFYTF.

There are many counts of this clonotype. This sequence joins TRBV20-1 and TRBJ2-5, with TRBD1 identical over 11 bases. The V gene end was trimmed by 5 bases and the J gene end by 2 bases; junction bases not matched to a gene: 4. This CDR3 has 14 residues. The germline V gene has CDR1 DFQATT and CDR2 SNEGSKA (reference sequence). The CDR3 region has the DNA TGCAGTGCTCCGTGGGACAGGGGGCAAGAGACCCAGTACTTC. It codes for CSAPWDRGQETQYF.

This clonotype was counted between two and nine times. The rearrangement uses TRBV20-1 and TRBJ1-1; TRBD1 agrees at 7 bases. CDR3 length: 13 residues. V dropped 4 bases and J dropped 1; count of bases not matched to a gene: 3. Germline V gives CDR1 DFQATT, CDR2 SNEGSKA (reference sequence). The CDR3 bases are TGCAGTGCTACCAGGGGGACGAACACTGAAGCTTTCTTT. Translating it yields CSATRGTNTEAFF.